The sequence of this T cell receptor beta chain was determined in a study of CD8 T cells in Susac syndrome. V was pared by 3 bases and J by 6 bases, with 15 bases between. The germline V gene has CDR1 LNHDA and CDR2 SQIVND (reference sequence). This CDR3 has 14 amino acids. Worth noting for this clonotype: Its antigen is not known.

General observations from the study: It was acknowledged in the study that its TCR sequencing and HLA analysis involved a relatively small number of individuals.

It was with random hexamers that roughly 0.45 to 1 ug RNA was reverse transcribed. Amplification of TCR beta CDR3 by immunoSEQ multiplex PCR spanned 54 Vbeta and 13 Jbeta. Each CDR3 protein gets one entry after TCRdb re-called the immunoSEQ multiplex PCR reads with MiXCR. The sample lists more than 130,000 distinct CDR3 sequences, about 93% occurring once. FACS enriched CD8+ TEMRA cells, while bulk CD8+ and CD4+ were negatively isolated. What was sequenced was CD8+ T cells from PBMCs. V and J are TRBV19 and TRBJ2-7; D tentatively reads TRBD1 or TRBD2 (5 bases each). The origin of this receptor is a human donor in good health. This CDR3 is CASSMWGEGVEQYF. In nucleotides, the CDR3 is TGTGCCAGTAGTATGTGGGGCGAGGGCGTCGAGCAGTACTTC.